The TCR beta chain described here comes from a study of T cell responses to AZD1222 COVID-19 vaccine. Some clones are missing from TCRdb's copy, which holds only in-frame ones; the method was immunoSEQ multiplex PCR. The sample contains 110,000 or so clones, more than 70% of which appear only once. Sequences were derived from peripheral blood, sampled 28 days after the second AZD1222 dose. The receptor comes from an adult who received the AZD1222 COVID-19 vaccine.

CDR3 residues: CAWSGGTESNEKLFF. DNA of the CDR3: TGTGCCTGGAGCGGGGGGACAGAATCTAATGAAAAACTGTTTTTT. V usage is TRBV30 and J usage is TRBJ1-4; 7 positions match TRBD1. Unmatched junction bases numbered 7, after V lost 3 bases and J lost 3 bases. Germline CDR1 is GTSNPN and CDR2 is SVGIG (reference sequence). The CDR3 totals 15 residues.